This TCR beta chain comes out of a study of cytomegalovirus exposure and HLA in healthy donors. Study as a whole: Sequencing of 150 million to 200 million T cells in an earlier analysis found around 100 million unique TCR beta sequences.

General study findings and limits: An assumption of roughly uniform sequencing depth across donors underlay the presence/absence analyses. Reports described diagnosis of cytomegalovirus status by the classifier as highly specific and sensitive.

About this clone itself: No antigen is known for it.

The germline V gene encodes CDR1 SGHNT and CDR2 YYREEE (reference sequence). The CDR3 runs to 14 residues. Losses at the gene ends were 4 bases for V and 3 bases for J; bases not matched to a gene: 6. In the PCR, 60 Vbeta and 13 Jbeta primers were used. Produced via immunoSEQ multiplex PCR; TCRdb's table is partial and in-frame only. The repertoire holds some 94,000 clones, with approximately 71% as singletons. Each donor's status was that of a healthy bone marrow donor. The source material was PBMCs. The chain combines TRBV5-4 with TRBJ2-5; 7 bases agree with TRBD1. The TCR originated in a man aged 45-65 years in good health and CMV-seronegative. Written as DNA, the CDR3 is TGTGCCAGCAGCATAAACAGGGGAAAAGAGACCCAGTACTTC. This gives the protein CASSINRGKETQYF.